The 21 T cell receptor beta chains given below trace back to one sample, sequenced in a study of CD8 T cells in Susac syndrome. Random hexamers were used to reverse transcribe an amount of 0.5 to 1 ug RNA. TCRdb passed the immunoSEQ multiplex PCR reads through MiXCR, listing each CDR3 protein once. The sample shows 120,000 to 150,000 distinct CDR3 sequences, nearly 97% of them seen only once. Sequenced material: CD4+ T cells from PBMCs. The source of these receptors is a human donor with Susac syndrome.

This clonotype has just one count. The rearrangement links TRBV5-1 to TRBJ2-5, with 10 bases identical to TRBD2. CDR3 length: 15 residues. Germline V gives CDR1 SGHRS, CDR2 YFSETQ. V gave up 4 bases and J gave up 5 bases; unmatched junction bases: 8. CDR3 region: CASSLASGSFETQYF. The CDR3 DNA sequence: TGCGCCAGCAGCCTGGCTAGCGGGAGTTTCGAGACCCAGTACTTC.

As DNA, the CDR3 is TGCAGTGCTAGAACCCCCAGCGGGCAAGAGACCCAGTACTTC. This gives the protein CSARTPSGQETQYF. The genes are TRBV20-1 and TRBJ2-5; TRBD2 might be the D (6 bases). V lost 2 bases and J lost 2, with 12 bases in between. This CDR3 has 14 amino acids. Germline loops: CDR1 DFQATT, CDR2 SNEGSKA (reference sequence).

This rearrangement joins TRBV6-6 to TRBJ2-7; 7 bases map to TRBD1. This CDR3 spans 13 amino acids. The ends lost 10 bases at V and 6 bases at J; junction bases unmatched: 12. CDR1 is MNHNY and CDR2 is SVGAGI in the germline V gene (reference sequence). The CDR3 loop is CATQPGGLAEQYF. CDR3 DNA: TGTGCCACCCAACCAGGGGGATTAGCCGAGCAGTACTTC.

This clonotype appeared once. V usage is TRBV5-4 and J usage is TRBJ2-7; D may correspond to TRBD1 or TRBD2 (5 bases each). The V gene's germline CDR1 is SGHNT and CDR2 YYREEE (reference sequence). Between the trimmed V and J ends, which lost 1 base and 1 base, there was a span of 18 bases. This CDR3 comprises 17 residues. The CDR3 spells CASSLNPLRDGSYEQYF. CDR3 DNA sequence: TGTGCCAGCAGCTTGAACCCTCTCCGGGACGGATCCTACGAGCAGTACTTC.

V gene TRBV20-1 combines with J gene TRBJ2-1, with D unclear. This CDR3 has 10 residues. V was pared by 3 bases and J by 6 bases, with 3 bases between. Germline values: CDR1 DFQATT, CDR2 SNEGSKA (reference sequence). In DNA, the CDR3 is TGCAGTGCTAGTTTCAATGAGCAGTTCTTC. It translates to CSASFNEQFF.

This chain links TRBV20-1 with TRBJ1-1; D ambiguous. Looked up from germline, CDR1 is DFQATT and CDR2 is SNEGSKA (reference sequence). Between the trimmed V and J ends, which lost 3 bases and 0 bases, there was a span of 11 bases. This CDR3 is built from 14 residues. CDR3: CSASGWNMNTEAFF. The DNA of the CDR3 is TGCAGTGCTAGTGGGTGGAATATGAACACTGAAGCTTTCTTT.

The chain recombines TRBV25-1 with TRBJ1-2, with TRBD1 matching over 10 bases. From germline, CDR1 is MGHDK and CDR2 SYGVNS. This CDR3 is built from 16 residues. V lost 7 bases to trimming and J lost 2 bases; unmatched junction nucleotides: 10. The DNA for the CDR3 is TGTGCCAGCACCCCCTCGGACAGGGGGGGAAACTATGGCTACACCTTC. Its translation is CASTPSDRGGNYGYTF.

This clonotype is a singleton in its sample. The V gene is TRBV7-9, the J gene TRBJ2-1; 7 bases line up with TRBD1. Germline CDR1 SEHNR, CDR2 FQNEAQ (reference sequence). V was clipped by 5 bases and J by 8 bases; unmatched bases: 6. The CDR3 is made up of 13 amino acids. The CDR3: CASSPTGVHEQFF. The CDR3 nucleotides are TGTGCCAGCAGCCCAACAGGGGTCCATGAGCAGTTCTTC. The complete variable domain, with remaining parts taken from reference TRBV7-9 and TRBJ2-1, reads DTGVSQNPRHKITKRGQNVTFRCDPISEHNRLYWYRQTLGQGPEFLTYFQNEAQLEKSRLLSDRFSAERPKGSFSTLEIQRTEQGDSAMYLCASSPTGVHEQFFGPGTRLTVL.

The rearrangement uses TRBV29-1 and TRBJ2-2; D is undetermined. This CDR3 is built from 12 residues. The germline V gene has CDR1 SQVTM and CDR2 ANQGSEA. Trimming removed 2 bases from V and 8 bases from J, with 9 bases in between. CDR3 in amino acids: CSVERVVGELFF. The DNA for the CDR3 is TGCAGCGTTGAACGGGTTGTAGGGGAGCTGTTTTTT.

The rearrangement links TRBV18 to TRBJ1-2, with 10 bases aligning to TRBD1. V was pared by 3 bases and J by 5 bases, with 3 bases of the junction left unmatched. The CDR3 totals 14 residues. Germline V lookup: CDR1 KGHSH, CDR2 LQKENI. This CDR3 reads CASSPGTGEYGYTF. CDR3 DNA sequence: TGTGCCAGCTCACCTGGGACAGGGGAATATGGCTACACCTTC.

This chain connects TRBV20-1 to TRBJ2-6; no clear D. Germline V gives CDR1 DFQATT, CDR2 SNEGSKA (reference sequence). The CDR3 has 15 amino acids. Trimming took 0 bases from V and 0 from J, leaving 6 bases between them. The CDR3 loop reads CSARDWGSGANVLTF. CDR3 in DNA: TGCAGTGCTAGAGATTGGGGCTCTGGGGCCAACGTCCTGACTTTC.

This sequence joins TRBV29-1 and TRBJ2-2; D may be TRBD2 (7 bases). This CDR3 has 14 amino acids. V was clipped by 3 bases and J by 1 base, with 9 bases between them. Germline assignment: CDR1 SQVTM and CDR2 ANQGSEA. The CDR3 bases are TGCAGCGTTGATAGGGGGGGGAACACCGGGGAGCTGTTTTTT. It translates to CSVDRGGNTGELFF.

The chain couples TRBV5-1 to TRBJ1-3, with TRBD1 matching 9 bases. Per germline, CDR1 SGHRS and CDR2 YFSETQ. V was pared by 4 bases and J by 0 bases, with 5 bases of the junction left unmatched. This CDR3 is built from 16 residues. CDR3 sequence reads: CASSLRDRASGNTIYF. CDR3 sequence (DNA): TGCGCCAGCAGCCTCCGGGACAGGGCCTCTGGAAACACCATATATTTT.

V usage is TRBV28 and J usage is TRBJ2-5; 10 bases map to TRBD2. The CDR3 is 15 amino acids. Germline values: CDR1 MDHEN, CDR2 SYDVKM. V lost 10 bases to trimming and J lost 5 bases; unmatched junction nucleotides: 13. The CDR3 DNA follows: TGTGCCACCCGAGCGGGAGGGGCCCGTTGGGAGACCCAGTACTTC. Translation gives CATRAGGARWETQYF.

This rearrangement joins TRBV12-3 or TRBV12-4 to TRBJ2-7; TRBD1 might be the D (6 bases). This CDR3 has 13 residues. Trimming cost V 6 bases and J 4 bases, with 13 bases left between them. The CDR3 sequence is CASSLGAEYEQYF. In DNA, the CDR3 is TGTGCCAGCAGCTTGGGGGCGGAATACGAGCAGTACTTC.

This rearrangement joins TRBV28 to TRBJ2-1; tentative D call: TRBD2 (6 bases). The CDR3 runs 15 residues. Germline CDR1 MDHEN, CDR2 SYDVKM. V lost 4 bases and J lost 8, with 18 bases in between. CDR3 sequence (DNA): TGTGCCAGCAGTTCCGGGAGCCTGGACTGGGATGAGCAGTTCTTC. Its translation is CASSSGSLDWDEQFF.

The chain employs TRBV3-1 and TRBJ1-2, with 10 bases that match TRBD1. In germline, CDR1 is LGHDT, CDR2 YNNKEL (reference sequence). The CDR3 covers 11 residues. The trim removed 8 bases at V and 8 bases at J, leaving 2 bases unmatched. CDR3 sequence: CASGQGVGYTF. The CDR3 DNA follows: TGTGCCAGCGGACAGGGGGTCGGCTACACCTTC.

The chain has TRBV20-1 and TRBJ1-5; 7 positions match TRBD1. The CDR3 has 14 residues. Trimming took 5 bases from V and 7 from J; bases not matched to a gene: 11. Germline V gene lookup returns CDR1 DFQATT and CDR2 SNEGSKA (reference sequence). CDR3 loop: CSAPTTGPGQPQHF. In DNA, the CDR3 is TGCAGTGCTCCGACGACAGGGCCCGGACAGCCCCAGCATTTT.

The genes are TRBV5-1 and TRBJ2-6; no definite D call. Between the trimmed V and J ends, which lost 4 bases and 0 bases, there was a span of 8 bases. This CDR3 is built from 15 residues. CDR1 SGHRS and CDR2 YFSETQ come from the germline V gene. This chain's CDR3 is CASSVGNSGANVLTF. The CDR3 bases are TGCGCCAGCAGCGTAGGGAACTCTGGGGCCAACGTCCTGACTTTC.

The chain is built from TRBV19 and TRBJ2-4; D is perhaps TRBD1 (6 bases). Germline V gene sequence: CDR1 LNHDA, CDR2 SQIVND (reference sequence). Deletions cut 4 bases from V and 1 base from J, with 11 bases between. The CDR3 extends over 15 amino acids. This CDR3 reads CASSTQGHAKNIQYF. CDR3 sequence (DNA): TGTGCCAGTAGTACGCAGGGGCACGCCAAAAACATTCAGTACTTC. Combining the CDR3 with reference TRBV19 and TRBJ2-4 gives the whole variable domain DGGITQSPKYLFRKEGQNVTLSCEQNLNHDAMYWYRQDPGQGLRLIYYSQIVNDFQKGDIAEGYSVSREKKESFPLTVTSAQKNPTAFYLCASSTQGHAKNIQYFGAGTRLSVL.

The chain is built from TRBV29-1 and TRBJ2-7; TRBD1 matches at 10 bases. The V and J ends lost 0 bases and 4 bases, in that order; junction bases with no gene match: 6. The CDR3 length is 15 residues. Germline V gives CDR1 SQVTM, CDR2 ANQGSEA. The CDR3 DNA is TGCAGCGTTGAAGAGCTAGGACAGGGGGGGTACGAGCAGTACTTC. Its protein product is CSVEELGQGGYEQYF.